What follows is one T cell receptor beta chain and its context. Clones were read by immunoSEQ multiplex PCR, and TCRdb kept only the in-frame ones, dropping some. The sample has about 74,000 clones, roughly four fifths seen once. The data belong to a study of blood T cell repertoires in COVID-19. CDR3 length: 14 amino acids. Germline V gene lookup returns CDR1 MGHRA and CDR2 YSYEKL. V lost 3 bases and J lost 10; bases outside the gene matches: 10. Sequencing was carried out using peripheral blood. This receptor was obtained from a human donor in a cohort sampled during active COVID-19. V and J are TRBV4-1 and TRBJ2-3; 7 bases align to TRBD1. For the CDR3, the DNA is TGCGCCAGCAGCCACCACACTCGAGACAGGGCGCAGTATTTT. Its protein product is CASSHHTRDRAQYF.